This entry lists 6 T cell receptor beta chains sequenced from one sample in a study of blood T cells in healthy people across ages. For the second PCR, which ran for about 6 to 11 cycles, a sample-barcoded 5' primer and a J-beta primer mix were used. TCRdb used MiXCR to reprocess the 5' RACE reads, holding one entry per CDR3 protein. The sample holds almost 550,000 distinct CDR3 sequences, less than 25% seen once. These data were also filed under a second study, of T cells of mothers and their children.

The sample consisted of blood. The receptor set was obtained from a boy between 10 and 17 years old in good health.

This clonotype occurred a few times. This chain's CDR3 is CSVVTLKGHTEAFF. In DNA, the CDR3 is TGCAGCGTTGTAACTCTGAAGGGCCACACTGAAGCTTTCTTT. V is TRBV29-1 and J is TRBJ1-1; D remains ambiguous. The CDR3 spans 14 residues. V dropped 4 bases and J dropped 3 bases, with 15 bases sitting between them. CDR1 and CDR2 (germline): SQVTM, ANQGSEA.

The chain joins TRBV20-1 to TRBJ1-6; TRBD1 matches at 7 bases. V shed 3 bases and J 1 base; nucleotides not matched to a gene: 6. Germline CDR1 DFQATT, CDR2 SNEGSKA (reference sequence). The CDR3 is 16 amino acids. The CDR3 protein is CSASRTGASYNSPLHF. CDR3 coding DNA: TGCAGTGCTAGTAGAACAGGGGCTTCCTATAATTCACCCCTCCACTTT.

This clonotype was detected a few times. The V and J genes are TRBV18 and TRBJ2-7; 11 bases map to TRBD1. CDR1 is KGHSH and CDR2 is LQKENI in the germline V gene. The CDR3 runs 14 residues. The trim removed 5 bases at V and 7 bases at J, leaving 7 bases unmatched. CDR3 sequence reads: CASSTRDRGGEQYF. CDR3 nucleotide sequence: TGTGCCAGCTCAACCCGGGACAGGGGGGGTGAGCAGTACTTC.

This clonotype was picked up many times. CDR3 loop: CASRGAGSSYEQYF. The CDR3 DNA is TGTGCCAGCAGGGGAGCGGGGAGCTCCTACGAGCAGTACTTC. The chain uses TRBV7-2 and TRBJ2-7; 7 positions agree with TRBD2. V lost 6 bases, J lost 0 bases, and 5 bases stayed unmatched. Per the germline V gene, CDR1 is SGHTA and CDR2 is FQGNSA. CDR3 length: 14 residues.

The chain uses TRBV3-1 and TRBJ1-4; 8 bases match TRBD1. CDR3 length equals 16 residues. V dropped 3 bases and J dropped 8; count of bases not matched to a gene: 11. In germline, CDR1 is LGHDT, CDR2 YNNKEL (reference sequence). CDR3 nucleotides: TGTGCCAGCAGCCAGGGACAGGCCGGGCGTGGAGAAAAACTGTTTTTT. Translation gives CASSQGQAGRGEKLFF.

This chain links TRBV6-5 with TRBJ2-2, with D uncertain. This CDR3 is 14 amino acids long. The V gene lost 5 bases and the J gene lost 6 bases, with 13 bases spanning the gap. Germline lookup yields CDR1 MNHEY and CDR2 SVGAGI. The CDR3 DNA reads as TGTGCCAGCAGTCCAGACTTTTTTCCCGGGGAGCTGTTTTTT. Its protein is CASSPDFFPGELFF.